This TCR beta chain was observed in a study of T cells in Graves' hyperthyroidism and ophthalmopathy (dated by TCRdb to between 2017 and 2020). About the study as a whole: Peripheral blood samples were taken at initial diagnosis, before any treatment was given. TCR V-J signatures able to tell the groups apart were searched for in a discovery cohort of about a hundred patients, of whom over 40 had Graves' ophthalmopathy and roughly 58 had stable Graves' hyperthyroidism. Prospective prediction of ophthalmopathy was tested in an independent validation cohort consisting of 18 hyperthyroidism patients and about 17 patients who later progressed to ophthalmopathy. The 100 discovery patients were randomly split 7:3 into training and test sets. The study also compared thyroid tissue and blood T-cell repertoires from roughly 6 Graves' hyperthyroidism patients. After sampling, hyperthyroidism patients received methimazole starting at 30 mg daily, and ophthalmopathy patients received high-dose intravenous methylprednisolone. TCR Vbeta CDR3 sequencing of around 130 peripheral blood samples (fewer than 45 ophthalmopathy, 75 or so hyperthyroidism and approximately 17 progressor patients) is reported in the paper. Study-level results and caveats: Most expanded thyroid clonotypes (frequency above 0.001) were also found in blood, which suggests that blood repertoires may mirror thyroid immune responses. No statistical method was used to set the sample size in advance, and investigators knew the group allocation. A 13 V-J signature model separated ophthalmopathy from stable hyperthyroidism, with roughly 88% sensitivity and just under 84% specificity in cross-validation and 80%/75% in testing. During validation, the model predicted progression to ophthalmopathy a median of about 5.9 months ahead of onset, with almost 71% sensitivity and 72% to 85% specificity.

Moderately to severely active disease, a Clinical Activity Score of at least 3, a NOSPECS grade of at least 4, and a duration under 3 months were present in ophthalmopathy patients. The study excluded patients with uncontrolled infections, other autoimmune diseases, pregnancy or lactation. Diagnoses were established on the basis of clinical symptoms, serum thyroxine and TRAb, thyroid ultrasound, and orbital computed tomography. PBMCs were isolated from about 10 ml of fresh peripheral blood by Ficoll-Paque density gradient centrifugation. Trizol reagent was used to extract total RNA, and RNA quality was then checked on an Agilent 2100 Bioanalyzer. TCR beta CDR3 regions were amplified from RNA transcripts. A first-round RT-PCR of the TCR CDR3 used the HTBI primer set with the Qiagen OneStep RT-PCR kit. Libraries were constructed in a second round of multiplex PCR, after which size selection and purification were performed. Paired-end sequencing of the libraries was performed with 100 bp reads on an Illumina HiSeq2000. The source study handled its data this way. SOAPnuke was used to process the raw data, throwing out any read that contained adapters or uncalled bases, had a mean Phred below 15, or lacked an exact constant-primer or identifier match. COPE v1.2.5 was used to merge high-quality paired reads, and clonotypes were defined as unique nucleotide sequences. Clonotypes were aligned to IMGT TRBV, TRBD and TRBJ reference segments using MiTCR v1.1. Analysis was restricted to V-J combinations with a frequency above 0.0001, which covered 98% to 99.2% of repertoires. The TCS score was defined as F50 (clonal expansion) divided by E x V (chaos), with BLOSUM62-based TCRdist calculated between CDR3 peptides within each V-J. Welch's t-statistics and random forest reduced 500 to 650 V-J features to fewer than 15, which were used in a naive Bayes classifier (R e1071). The similarity between thyroid and blood repertoires was quantified using the Morisita-Horn index. Using fastp trimming at Q25 and MiXCR clonotype assembly, TCRdb reanalyzed the public sequencing data and kept in-frame beta chains. Each CDR3 protein gets just one entry, which takes the most common genes and DNA from the rows behind it. These V and J calls rely on TCRdb rather than the paper's analysis. For this sample there are about 37,000 distinct CDR3 sequences; 52% appear just once. About a sixth of the sample is held by the ten biggest clonotypes.

A single count supports this clonotype. Its antigen is still unknown. No much larger clonotype is one base removed from it; base qualities were not supplied. Evidence from one read is weak. Sequencing was done on a sample of blood. The receptor was isolated from a man in his forties with Graves' ophthalmopathy.

The CDR3 reads CASSVEYGRAYNSPLHF. The nucleotide sequence is given as TGTGCCAGCAGCGTAGAATACGGGAGGGCTTATAATTCACCCCTCCACTTT. This receptor chain uses TRBV9 and TRBJ1-6, with the D gene not confidently named. Between the V and J ends, shortened by 0 bases and 4 bases respectively, the junction contains 14 bases. CDR1 and CDR2 are read off the germline V gene as SGDLS and YYNGEE. The CDR3 sequence holds 17 residues, the cysteine and phenylalanine included. Kept here is only the CDR3 DNA, which spans 51 bases and is read in frame from base 1. The full variable domain, completed from the reference TRBV9 and TRBJ1-6 proteins outside the CDR3, reads DSGVTQTPKHLITATGQRVTLRCSPRSGDLSVYWYQQSLDQGLQFLIQYYNGEERAKGNILERFSAQQFPDLHSELNLSSLELGDSALYFCASSVEYGRAYNSPLHFGNGTRLTVT.